This TCR beta chain was sequenced in a study of T cell responses to AZD1222 COVID-19 vaccine. In the study overall: Pooling was applied to second doses at about 4 or about 12 weeks.

About this clone: Antigen: not known. The sample has other DNA sequences that encode this CDR3 too.

Measured with immunoSEQ multiplex PCR; TCRdb has only the in-frame clones, and not every one. The sample lists more than 100,000 clones, more than 85% occurring once. The CDR3 runs 12 residues. Deletions cut 6 bases from V and 5 bases from J, with 10 bases between. Study-level findings and limits: Spike-specific TCR breadth and depth both grew after two AZD1222 doses. A mostly white British donor set with more females was recruited, and clonal diversity was possibly underestimated. Spike regions recognized by vaccine-associated CD4 TCRs spanned the protein, led by 160-218 and 743-854.

The genes are TRBV12-3 or TRBV12-4 and TRBJ1-1; D possibly corresponds to TRBD1 (6 bases). Sequencing was performed on peripheral blood, taken on day 0 of AZD1222 vaccination. The receptor comes from an adult in good health. The CDR3 DNA reads as TGTGCCAGCAGCCTGAGGGGGACTGAAGCTTTCTTT. Protein sequence: CASSLRGTEAFF.